Detailed here is one T cell receptor (beta chain). No antigen is known for it. This sample is drawn from a study of T cells in Graves' hyperthyroidism and ophthalmopathy. Hyperthyroidism had been newly diagnosed in patients aged 18 to 65, and its duration was under 2 months. The V and J ends lost 1 base and 4 bases, in that order; junction bases with no gene match: 5. The CDR3 runs to 16 residues. The germline CDR1 and CDR2 sequences are KGHSH and LQKENI. Whole-study findings and limits: By a 13 V-J model, ophthalmopathy was set apart from stable hyperthyroidism.

The TCR beta CDR3 regions underwent amplification using RNA transcripts as the source. TCR CDR3 regions were first amplified by RT-PCR with HTBI primers. A single record per CDR3 protein comes from TCRdb applying MiXCR to the multiplex PCR reads. The data hold approximately 400,000 distinct CDR3 sequences, with approximately 15% observed a single time. V usage is TRBV18 and J usage is TRBJ2-4, with 9 nucleotides matching TRBD2. The receptor comes from a woman in her late teens or twenties with Graves' hyperthyroidism. The sample comprised blood. CDR3 region: CASSPLAGDGKNIQYF. CDR3 nucleotide sequence: TGTGCCAGCTCACCACTAGCGGGAGATGGGAAAAACATTCAGTACTTC.